These 21 T cell receptor beta chains were all obtained from the same sample, sequenced in a study of T cells in Graves' hyperthyroidism and ophthalmopathy. Amplification targeted TCR beta CDR3 regions from RNA transcripts. When the TCR CDR3 underwent first-round RT-PCR, the HTBI primer set was used. TCRdb fed the multiplex PCR reads into MiXCR, producing one record per CDR3 protein. Of 550,000 to 800,000 distinct CDR3 sequences listed, approximately 15% are singletons. Sequencing was carried out using blood. Receptors originate from a man in his forties or fifties with Graves' hyperthyroidism.

The genes are TRBV4-3 and TRBJ1-1; the D gene is possibly TRBD1 (5 bases). The length of the CDR3 is 15 residues. The V gene lost 0 bases and the J gene lost 5 bases, with 13 bases spanning the gap. Germline CDR1 LGHNA, CDR2 YSLEER. Written as DNA, the CDR3 is TGCGCCAGCAGCCAAGAAACCTTACGGGGGACTGAAGCTTTCTTT. Amino acid sequence: CASSQETLRGTEAFF.

The rearrangement uses TRBV6-1 and TRBJ2-3; 7 nucleotides match TRBD1. The CDR3 is 15 amino acids. Germline CDR1 is MNHNS and CDR2 is SASEGT. The trim removed 5 bases at V and 4 bases at J, leaving 9 bases unmatched. The DNA of the CDR3 is TGTGCCAGCAGTTTACAGGGGCCTGGGTCAGATACGCAGTATTTT. Amino acid sequence: CASSLQGPGSDTQYF.

This clonotype showed up just a few times. This chain's CDR3 is CASSYEQGANTGELFF. Here the CDR3 DNA reads TGTGCCAGCAGCTATGAACAGGGGGCGAACACCGGGGAGCTGTTTTTT. The chain combines TRBV7-3 with TRBJ2-2; 8 bases match TRBD1. V dropped 4 bases and J dropped 0; count of bases not matched to a gene: 4. The CDR3 runs to 16 residues. Germline lookup yields CDR1 SGHTA and CDR2 FQGTGA.

This clonotype was seen repeatedly, ten times or more. The chain recombines TRBV7-2 with TRBJ2-3; TRBD2 aligns across 7 bases. V was clipped by 3 bases and J by 3 bases; unmatched bases: 6. Germline V gene data show CDR1 as SGHTA and CDR2 as FQGNSA. The CDR3 contains 15 residues. The CDR3 DNA is TGTGCCAGCAGCTTTATTTCGGGAGGTACAGATACGCAGTATTTT. Its translation: CASSFISGGTDTQYF. Together with reference TRBV7-2 and TRBJ2-3, the CDR3 gives the full variable domain: GAGVSQSPSNKVTEKGKDVELRCDPISGHTALYWYRQSLGQGLEFLIYFQGNSAPDKSGLPSDRFSAERTGGSVSTLTIQRTQQEDSAVYLCASSFISGGTDTQYFGPGTRLTVL.

This clonotype was seen only a few times. The J gene is TRBJ2-1, the V gene TRBV5-8; TRBD2 aligns across 13 bases. Germline V lookup: CDR1 SGHTS, CDR2 YDEGEE. This CDR3 is built from 18 residues. After removal of 4 bases from V and 2 bases from J, the junction contained 9 bases not matched to a gene. The CDR3 coding sequence is TGTGCCAGCAGCGCCTCCGGGACTAGCGGGACAGCCTACAATGAGCAGTTCTTC. It translates to CASSASGTSGTAYNEQFF.

In this sample, this clonotype turned up many times. The chain uses TRBV20-1 and TRBJ2-3, with 10 bases fitting TRBD2. CDR1 and CDR2 from the germline V gene are DFQATT and SNEGSKA (reference sequence). This CDR3 spans 15 amino acids. J gave up 2 bases and V 4 bases, and 6 bases lay outside the gene matches. The CDR3 protein is CSATKAGGVTDTQYF. The CDR3 region has the DNA TGCAGTGCTACGAAAGCGGGAGGGGTCACAGATACGCAGTATTTT.

This chain links TRBV6-1 with TRBJ1-2; no firm D call. Germline loops: CDR1 MNHNS, CDR2 SASEGT. The CDR3 extends over 14 amino acids. V lost 0 bases and J lost 4, with 9 bases in between. The CDR3 coding sequence is TGTGCCAGCAGTGAAGCAGGCAGCTCCTATGGCTACACCTTC. Translating it yields CASSEAGSSYGYTF.

This clonotype occurred many times. The gene calls are TRBV5-1 and TRBJ2-2, with 7 bases identical to TRBD1. V was clipped by 0 bases and J by 3 bases; unmatched bases: 11. Per the germline V gene, CDR1 is SGHRS and CDR2 is YFSETQ. The CDR3 has 18 residues. DNA for the CDR3: TGCGCCAGCAGCTTGGCCACAATAGGGGGCATGCACACCGGGGAGCTGTTTTTT. Translation: CASSLATIGGMHTGELFF.

This clonotype was counted only a few times. The J gene is TRBJ2-5, the V gene TRBV19; the D is unclear. Germline loops: CDR1 LNHDA, CDR2 SQIVND (reference sequence). V lost 1 base, J lost 4 bases, and 10 bases lay in between. This CDR3 has 14 amino acids. CDR3 sequence reads: CASSIVHRRETQYF. The CDR3 nucleotides read TGTGCCAGTAGTATAGTGCACCGTCGAGAGACCCAGTACTTC.

Points on this clonotype: An end of the junction differs from the germline gene, which may be a read error. V gene TRBV18 combines with J gene TRBJ2-1; TRBD1 matches 9 bases. CDR1 KGHSH and CDR2 LQKENI come from the germline V gene. This CDR3 is 16 amino acids long. DNA of the CDR3: TGTGCCAGCTCACGAGGGACAGGGATATTGTACAGTGAGCAGTTCTTC. It specifies CASSRGTGILYSEQFF.

The chain couples TRBV29-1 to TRBJ2-1; 10 bases map to TRBD2. The V segment lost 7 bases and the J segment 9 bases; nucleotides outside the gene matches: 9. In germline, CDR1 is SQVTM, CDR2 ANQGSEA. This CDR3 is 13 amino acids long. The CDR3 loop reads CSGVGLAGVEQFF. The CDR3, as DNA: TGCAGCGGGGTTGGTCTAGCGGGAGTTGAGCAGTTCTTC.

This clonotype was found many times. The CDR3: CASSSKGTYEQYF. DNA for the CDR3: TGTGCCAGCAGCTCCAAGGGGACCTACGAGCAGTACTTC. The rearrangement links TRBV11-2 to TRBJ2-7, with D possibly matching TRBD1 (5 bases). Trimming stripped 4 bases from V and 2 bases from J, with 9 bases between. The V gene's germline CDR1 is SGHAT and CDR2 FQNNGV. This CDR3 contains 13 residues. Full variable domain (remainder filled in from reference TRBV11-2 and TRBJ2-7): EAGVAQSPRYKIIEKRQSVAFWCNPISGHATLYWYQQILGQGPKLLIQFQNNGVVDDSQLPKDRFSAERLKGVDSTLKIQPAKLEDSAVYLCASSSKGTYEQYFGPGTRLTVT.

This clonotype was observed a handful of times. The V call is TRBV30, the J call TRBJ2-7; possibly TRBD1 for D (5 bases). The CDR3 length is 14 residues. Trimming removed 3 bases from V and 0 bases from J, with 12 bases in between. Germline lookup yields CDR1 GTSNPN and CDR2 SVGIG (reference sequence). Here the CDR3 reads CAWRPWGSSYEQYF. CDR3 in DNA: TGTGCCTGGAGACCCTGGGGCAGCTCCTACGAGCAGTACTTC. Supplemented by reference TRBV30 and TRBJ2-7, the full variable domain reads SQTIHQWPATLVQPVGSPLSLECTVEGTSNPNLYWYRQAAGRGLQLLFYSVGIGQISSEVPQNLSASRPQDRQFILSSKKLLLSDSGFYLCAWRPWGSSYEQYFGPGTRLTVT.

This clonotype has ten or more counts. The V gene is TRBV19, the J gene TRBJ2-1; the D is unclear. The V gene lost 5 bases and the J gene lost 7 bases, with 18 bases spanning the gap. From germline, CDR1 is LNHDA and CDR2 SQIVND (reference sequence). The length of the CDR3 is 15 residues. CDR3 in amino acids: CASSPDIWQGNEQFF. As DNA, the CDR3 is TGTGCCAGTAGTCCCGACATTTGGCAAGGGAATGAGCAGTTCTTC.

This clonotype was seen ten or more times. This chain uses TRBV7-2 with TRBJ2-5; 9 nucleotides agree with TRBD1. Germline CDR1 and CDR2: SGHTA and FQGNSA. Unmatched junction bases numbered 3, after V lost 2 bases and J lost 5 bases. The CDR3 contains 14 residues. CDR3 sequence reads: CASSLTTGGETQYF. The DNA of the CDR3 is TGTGCCAGCAGCTTAACGACAGGGGGGGAGACCCAGTACTTC.

This clonotype was seen a handful of times. The chain recombines TRBV6-2 or TRBV6-3 with TRBJ2-3; 8 nucleotides align to TRBD2. CDR1 and CDR2 (germline): MNHEY, SVGEGT. J lost 4 bases, V lost 0 bases, and 12 bases had no gene match. The CDR3 consists of 18 residues. The CDR3 sequence: CASSYSSGRALSSDTQYF. The CDR3 DNA reads TGTGCCAGCAGTTACTCTTCCGGGAGGGCCCTCTCATCAGATACGCAGTATTTT.

This clonotype appeared many times. The chain combines TRBV3-1 with TRBJ2-7; possibly TRBD1 for D (6 bases). V was cut by 2 bases and J by 0 bases, with 14 bases left in between. From germline, CDR1 is LGHDT and CDR2 YNNKEL (reference sequence). This CDR3 has 16 residues. The CDR3 DNA sequence: TGTGCCAGCAGCCAACCAGGGGACGGAAGCTCCTACGAGCAGTACTTC. This encodes CASSQPGDGSSYEQYF.

The sample holds many counts of this clonotype. The rearrangement links TRBV28 to TRBJ1-1, with no clear D. CDR1 and CDR2 from the germline V gene are MDHEN and SYDVKM. The CDR3 spans 14 residues. V lost 5 bases to trimming and J lost 3 bases, with 13 bases between them. CDR3 bases: TGTGCCAGCAGTCTGACCCGGAGGTACACTGAAGCTTTCTTT. Its protein product is CASSLTRRYTEAFF.

In this sample, this clonotype turned up many times. V and J are TRBV6-5 and TRBJ2-7, with 8 bases aligning to TRBD1. CDR1 is MNHEY and CDR2 is SVGAGI in the germline V gene. The CDR3 length is 16 residues. The V segment lost 0 bases and the J segment 7 bases; nucleotides outside the gene matches: 11. CDR3 in amino acids: CASSYSKFTGGKEQYF. The CDR3 bases are TGTGCCAGCAGTTACTCGAAGTTTACAGGGGGTAAAGAGCAGTACTTC.

The chain carries TRBV9 and TRBJ2-2; tentatively, D is TRBD1 (5 bases). Germline V lookup: CDR1 SGDLS, CDR2 YYNGEE. CDR3 length: 15 amino acids. Trimming removed 1 base from V and 0 bases from J, with 7 bases in between. CDR3 nucleotide sequence: TGTGCCAGCAGCGTAAAGGGGCCGAACACCGGGGAGCTGTTTTTT. It encodes CASSVKGPNTGELFF.

The sample holds many counts of this clonotype. The chain is built from TRBV28 and TRBJ2-3; D is possibly TRBD1 (5 bases). V was pared by 6 bases and J by 2 bases, with 18 bases between. Germline CDR1 is MDHEN and CDR2 is SYDVKM. This CDR3 has 16 residues. CDR3: CASRSQQGPHTDTQYF. The CDR3 DNA follows: TGTGCCAGCAGATCCCAGCAGGGTCCCCACACAGATACGCAGTATTTT.